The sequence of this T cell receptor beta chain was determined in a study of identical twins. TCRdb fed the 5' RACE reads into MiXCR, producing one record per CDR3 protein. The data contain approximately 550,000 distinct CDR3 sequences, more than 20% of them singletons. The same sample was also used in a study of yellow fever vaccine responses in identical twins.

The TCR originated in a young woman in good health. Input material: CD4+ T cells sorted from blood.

CDR3 loop: CASSLGFMGQPSSYEQYF. The CDR3 DNA sequence: TGTGCCAGCAGCTTAGGGTTTATGGGGCAGCCGAGCTCCTACGAGCAGTACTTC. The genes are TRBV11-2 and TRBJ2-7, with D maybe TRBD1 (5 bases). V lost 1 base, J lost 0 bases, and 19 bases lay in between. Germline values: CDR1 SGHAT, CDR2 FQNNGV. This CDR3 comprises 18 residues.